The text below deals with one T cell receptor beta chain. Its antigen remains unknown. The V and J ends lost 6 bases and 16 bases respectively, with 16 bases between them. The CDR3 has 11 amino acids. These data are taken from a study of T cell responses to AZD1222 COVID-19 vaccine. Study results and limitations: Close to half of all spike-specific TCRs reportedly target regions of the variants that are unmutated. Among AZD1222 vaccinees, only six were seropositive at baseline. Donors in the cohort were predominantly white British and more often female, and clonal diversity was possibly underestimated. Repertoires in all cases were sampled only once the peak T cell response had passed.

Data came from immunoSEQ multiplex PCR; TCRdb stores just in-frame clones and leaves some out. The sample comprises 130,000 or so clones, roughly 90% of which are singletons, and about 4% rests with the top ten. This clonotype originated in an adult who received the AZD1222 COVID-19 vaccine. Sequenced material: peripheral blood, taken 28 days after the second AZD1222 dose. The chain carries TRBV12-3 or TRBV12-4 and TRBJ2-1, with D perhaps given as TRBD1 or TRBD2 (5 bases each). The CDR3 sequence: CASRQSGTDFF. The CDR3 nucleotides read TGTGCCAGCAGACAGTCCGGGACGGACTTCTTC.